This T cell receptor beta chain comes out of a study of molecular identifiers for immune sequencing clone quantification. Only a few counts were recorded for this clonotype. It was from about 19,000 to 1,100,000 sorted cells, with 10%, 30% or 50% RNA, that naive CD8 libraries came. The CDR3 runs to 12 residues. Between the trimmed V and J ends, which lost 7 bases and 6 bases, there was a span of 13 bases. TCRdb itself ran the PCR reads through MiXCR, one entry per CDR3 protein. Seen here are roughly 630,000 distinct CDR3 sequences, about 25% observed once, and the top ten hold about 0.84%. Sequenced input: naive CD8+ T cells from blood, with Jurkat cell RNA spiked in. As to subset: FACS-sorted CD8+CD4-CCR7+CD45RA+ naive T cells. The receptor's source is a human donor in good health. Some libraries in this study had Jurkat cell RNA spiked in. The chain links TRBV12-3 or TRBV12-4 to TRBJ2-7; maybe TRBD1 (6 bases). CDR3 loop: CASKTGSGEQYF. CDR3 sequence (DNA): TGTGCCAGCAAAACAGGGTCCGGCGAGCAGTACTTC.